This TCR beta chain was retrieved from a study of CD4 T cells in relation to SARS-CoV-2 and coronaviruses. Trimming shortened V by 5 bases and J by 1 base, and 18 bases separated the two germline ends. Per the germline V gene, CDR1 is SEHNR and CDR2 is FQNEAQ (reference sequence). This CDR3 region has 16 residues. Some clones are missing from TCRdb's copy, which holds only in-frame ones; the method was immunoSEQ multiplex PCR. Of 30,000 or so clones in the sample, 72% were seen once. Before the COVID-19 pandemic, during about 2010-2018, CD4+ T cells were taken from unexposed donors. The cells were cultured for about 10 days before CD4+ T cells were isolated. With respect to this clone: As yet, its antigen is unknown.

Sequenced material: CD4+ T cells from PBMCs, cultured in vitro. The chain is built from TRBV7-9 and TRBJ2-7; a possible D gene is TRBD2 (5 bases). The TCR sequence derives from a human donor in good health. This chain's CDR3 is CASSPSFAGLSYEQYF. CDR3 DNA sequence: TGTGCCAGCAGCCCCAGTTTTGCGGGCTTGTCCTACGAGCAGTACTTC. The whole variable domain, filled in from reference TRBV7-9 and TRBJ2-7, reads DTGVSQNPRHKITKRGQNVTFRCDPISEHNRLYWYRQTLGQGPEFLTYFQNEAQLEKSRLLSDRFSAERPKGSFSTLEIQRTEQGDSAMYLCASSPSFAGLSYEQYFGPGTRLTVT.